Listed below are T cell receptor beta chains from one sample, sequenced in a study of blood T cell repertoires in COVID-19. Using immunoSEQ multiplex PCR, the repertoire was profiled, and TCRdb retains in-frame clones only, with some absent. The sample contains 60,000 or so clones, almost 85% of which appear only once. The sequenced sample consisted of peripheral blood. The source is a man aged 55 to 69 with acute or convalescent COVID-19. The CDR3 runs from the conserved cysteine through the conserved F or W. A D gene is named only where the DNA matches it firmly.

TRBV6-5	TRBJ1-2	14	NA	CASRKASDNYGYTF
TRBV5-1	TRBJ1-1	13	NA	CASSLRSGHAAFF
TRBV6-5	TRBJ2-3	13	NA	CASRISGTDTQYF
TRBV11-2	TRBJ2-7	14	TRBD1	CASSRDRGSDEQYF
TRBV27	TRBJ2-5	17	TRBD2	CASSSAIAGGYQETQYF
TRBV7-9	TRBJ1-2	15	TRBD1	CASGLLPGQDYGYTF
TRBV6-5	TRBJ2-7	15	TRBD2	CASSYRSGGDYEQYF
TRBV7-9	TRBJ1-4	16	NA	CASSLGEESPPGKLFF
TRBV6-1	TRBJ2-2	15	NA	CASSEDRTYTGELFF
TRBV27	TRBJ1-1	15	NA	CASRTRGADGTEAFF
TRBV24-1	TRBJ2-2	16	NA	CATSDPGNPGAGELFF
TRBV5-1	TRBJ2-5	13	NA	CASSQGPLETQYF
TRBV2	TRBJ1-2	12	NA	CASRATGSGYTF
TRBV2	TRBJ2-3	16	TRBD2	CASGRGAGGSTDTQYF
TRBV12-3/TRBV12-4	TRBJ1-1	13	NA	CASSFKGDTEAFF
TRBV11-2	TRBJ2-3	14	TRBD2	CASSLERGENTQYF
TRBV20-1	TRBJ2-3	17	TRBD1	CSASKVGQGLGTDTQYF
TRBV7-3	TRBJ1-5	15	TRBD1	CASSPTGGSNQPQHF
TRBV19	TRBJ2-1	15	TRBD2	CASSIGTSGYNEQFF
TRBV29-1	TRBJ2-5	14	TRBD1	CSVLRGRNQETQYF
TRBV1	TRBJ1-1	18	NA	CTSSHPRPLRDLNTEAFF
TRBV5-4	TRBJ2-2	14	NA	CASSLRGEAGELFF
TRBV5-1	TRBJ1-1	13	NA	CASGGTLNTEAFF
TRBV29-1	TRBJ2-5	14	TRBD1	CSVADRGGSETQYF
TRBV21-1	TRBJ2-7	18	NA	CASSKPGGELRGFYEQYF
TRBV5-8	TRBJ1-2	16	TRBD1	CASSLGVDRALYGYTF
TRBV7-2	TRBJ2-1	16	TRBD2	CASTLLGAGGPNEQFF
TRBV4-1	TRBJ2-7	14	TRBD1	CASSQGQGDYEQYF
TRBV5-6	TRBJ1-4	15	NA	CASSLFRGAREKLFF
TRBV11-2	TRBJ2-7	13	NA	CASSLSTHYEQYF
TRBV7-2	TRBJ1-4	15	TRBD1	CASSLVGAGGEKLFF
TRBV18	TRBJ1-2	13	NA	CASSPPIGGGYTF
TRBV4-1	TRBJ2-4	17	TRBD2	CASSQVVSGVAKNIQYF
TRBV2	TRBJ2-7	14	TRBD2	CASSVLADSYEQYF
TRBV7-2	TRBJ2-4	16	NA	CASSLLPGVAKNIQYF
TRBV4-1	TRBJ1-2	18	TRBD1	CASSTTGAQQGAEGGYTF
TRBV5-5	TRBJ1-5	13	TRBD1	CASSLAGGQPQHF
TRBV5-4	TRBJ1-5	12	NA	CASSWDTGPQHF
TRBV9	TRBJ2-1	11	NA	CASSVGGEQFF
TRBV29-1	TRBJ1-2	11	TRBD1	CSVAQGPGYTF
TRBV18	TRBJ1-6	15	TRBD1	CASSPWDSYNSPLHF
TRBV9	TRBJ1-2	15	TRBD1	CASSGGQGDNYGYTF
TRBV4-2	TRBJ2-3	15	TRBD1	CASSLVGDRGNTQYF
TRBV5-4	TRBJ2-1	15	TRBD1	CASSLTGDSYNEQFF
TRBV9	TRBJ1-3	16	NA	CASSVEDGFSGNTIYF
TRBV28	TRBJ2-1	15	NA	CASSLYRKGSNEQFF
TRBV7-2	TRBJ2-7	12	NA	CASSTYSYEQYF
TRBV28	TRBJ1-4	14	NA	CASSLQAAGEKLFF